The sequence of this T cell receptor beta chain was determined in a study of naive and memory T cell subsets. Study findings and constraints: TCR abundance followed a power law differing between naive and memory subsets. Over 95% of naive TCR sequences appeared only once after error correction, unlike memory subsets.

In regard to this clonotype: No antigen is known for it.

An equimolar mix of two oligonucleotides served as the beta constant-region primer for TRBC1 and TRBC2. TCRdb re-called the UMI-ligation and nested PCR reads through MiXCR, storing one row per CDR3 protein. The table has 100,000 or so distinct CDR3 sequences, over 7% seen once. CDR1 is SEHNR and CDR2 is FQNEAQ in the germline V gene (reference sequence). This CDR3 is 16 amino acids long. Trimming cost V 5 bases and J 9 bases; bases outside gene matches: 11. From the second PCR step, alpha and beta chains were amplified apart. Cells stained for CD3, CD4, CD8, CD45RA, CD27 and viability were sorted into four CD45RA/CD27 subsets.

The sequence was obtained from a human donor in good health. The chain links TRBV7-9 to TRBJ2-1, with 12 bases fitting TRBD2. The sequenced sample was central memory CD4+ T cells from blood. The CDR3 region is CASSDSGLAGRGEQFF. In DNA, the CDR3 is TGTGCCAGCAGCGACTCCGGACTAGCGGGAAGGGGTGAGCAGTTCTTC.